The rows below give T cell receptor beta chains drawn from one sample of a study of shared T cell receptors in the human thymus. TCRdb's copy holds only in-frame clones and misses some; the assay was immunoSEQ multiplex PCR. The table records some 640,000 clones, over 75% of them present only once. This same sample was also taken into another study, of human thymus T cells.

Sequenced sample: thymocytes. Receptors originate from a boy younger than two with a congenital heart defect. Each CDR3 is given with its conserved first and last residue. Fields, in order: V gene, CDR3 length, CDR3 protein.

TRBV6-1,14,CASSPTGGSDEQYF
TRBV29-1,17,CSVIKSSGLGFADEQFF
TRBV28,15,CASSPPYEGDDGYTF
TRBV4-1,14,CASSHPDRDTEAFF
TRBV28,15,CASTLGGAELYEQYF
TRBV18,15,CASSPSGTSWPEQYF
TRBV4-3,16,CASSQEGQGDRYEQYF
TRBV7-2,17,CAGSIGTGDRSNQPQHF
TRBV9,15,CASSVEGTSPETQYF
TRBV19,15,CASRPGQGFNEKLFF
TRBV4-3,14,CASSQTQTKNIQYF
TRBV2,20,CASALNQRTGGFCSGNTIYF
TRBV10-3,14,CAISDVAQQETQYF
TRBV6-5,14,CASSNDRVAAEAFF
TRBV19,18,CASSQTGRREDSYNEQFF
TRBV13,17,CASSPAPQTGRGTEAFF
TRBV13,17,CASSSQQGSTYNSPLHF
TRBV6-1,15,CASSESEGGPCEQYF
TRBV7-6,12,CASFDRQETQYF
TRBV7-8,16,CASSPGGKHSGNTIYF
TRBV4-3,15,CASSQVDRADTEAFF
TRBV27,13,CASSLGETDTQYF
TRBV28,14,CASSLQGLNTEAFF
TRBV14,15,CASSRDRQSSYEQYF
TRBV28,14,CASSRPGQGSEAFF
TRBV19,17,CASSIDHHRNSNTEAFF
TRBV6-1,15,CASSEMAGDNQPQHF
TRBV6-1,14,CASSDWGDGYGYTF
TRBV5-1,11,CASSAQGEQYF
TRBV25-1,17,CASSALQGQFVNEKLFF